The 21 T cell receptor beta chains below were found in one sample sequenced in a study of early T cells in non-severe SARS-CoV-2 infection. TCRdb re-analysed the 5' RACE reads in MiXCR, keeping a single row per CDR3 protein. The data show 30,000 to 40,000 distinct CDR3 sequences, with roughly 4.8% seen just once and 15% to 20% held by the top ten. The sample taken for sequencing was whole blood. These receptor sequences come from an adult who was a healthcare worker with PCR-confirmed SARS-CoV-2 infection or an uninfected control (not recorded which).

Ten or more counts support this clonotype. This chain links TRBV20-1 with TRBJ2-5, with D tentatively TRBD2 (5 bases). The ends were cut back, 3 bases at V and 5 bases at J, with 10 bases in the middle. CDR3 size: 12 residues. CDR1 and CDR2 from the germline V gene are DFQATT and SNEGSKA (reference sequence). CDR3 DNA sequence: TGCAGTGCTAGCCGGAGGCGGGAGACCCAGTACTTC. Its protein product is CSASRRRETQYF.

This sequence joins TRBV7-8 and TRBJ2-2; 8 bases match TRBD1. Germline V CDR1 and CDR2: SGHVS, FQNEAQ. Losses at the gene ends were 10 bases for V and 4 bases for J; bases not matched to a gene: 11. The CDR3 is 15 residues long. This chain's CDR3 is CAIHWTGLPTGELFF. The CDR3 DNA reads as TGTGCCATTCACTGGACAGGGCTCCCCACCGGGGAGCTGTTTTTT. Based on the CDR3 plus reference TRBV7-8 and TRBJ2-2, the full variable domain is GAGVSQSPRYKVAKRGQDVALRCDPISGHVSLFWYQQALGQGPEFLTYFQNEAQLDKSGLPSDRFFAERPEGSVSTLKIQRTQQEDSAVYLCAIHWTGLPTGELFFGEGSRLTVL.

This clonotype was detected ten times or more. The rearrangement joins TRBV5-6 to TRBJ1-2, with a tentative D call TRBD1 (5 bases). The germline V gene encodes CDR1 SGHDT and CDR2 YYEEEE. Trimming took 4 bases from V and 2 from J, leaving 9 bases between them. The CDR3 runs 13 residues. CDR3: CASSPDSNYGYTF. Here the CDR3 DNA reads TGTGCCAGCAGCCCTGACAGCAACTATGGCTACACCTTC.

This clonotype was counted many times. The chain is built from TRBV4-1 and TRBJ2-3; 7 nucleotides line up with TRBD2. The V and J ends lost 1 base and 4 bases, in that order; junction bases with no gene match: 2. The CDR3 runs to 14 residues. Looked up from germline, CDR1 is MGHRA and CDR2 is YSYEKL. The CDR3 coding sequence is TGCGCCAGCAGCCAAGGGACTAGTTCAGATACGCAGTATTTT. It translates to CASSQGTSSDTQYF.

This clonotype was recorded at least ten times. V gene TRBV18 combines with J gene TRBJ1-1; D unclear. The ends were cut back, 1 base at V and 1 base at J, with 22 bases in the middle. The CDR3 extends over 19 amino acids. CDR1 and CDR2 (germline): KGHSH, LQKENI. The CDR3 DNA reads TGTGCCAGCTCACCACGGATTGCTACGGTCGGGCCCCAGAACACTGAAGCTTTCTTT. As protein: CASSPRIATVGPQNTEAFF. The whole variable domain, filled in from reference TRBV18 and TRBJ1-1, reads NAGVMQNPRHLVRRRGQEARLRCSPMKGHSHVYWYRQLPEEGLKFMVYLQKENIIDESGMPKERFSAEFPKEGPSILRIQQVVRGDSAAYFCASSPRIATVGPQNTEAFFGQGTRLTVV.

This chain uses TRBV4-1 with TRBJ2-3, with 9 bases lining up with TRBD2. The J segment lost 0 bases and the V segment lost 0 bases, leaving 13 bases of the junction unmatched. Germline V gene sequence: CDR1 MGHRA, CDR2 YSYEKL. This CDR3 has 20 residues. The CDR3 region has the DNA TGCGCCAGCAGCCAAGATCCGGGACTAGCTCATCCAGCTAGCACAGATACGCAGTATTTT. This sequence encodes CASSQDPGLAHPASTDTQYF.

This clonotype was counted between two and nine times. The chain recombines TRBV12-3 or TRBV12-4 with TRBJ2-7, with D perhaps assigned TRBD1 or TRBD2 (5 bases each). The CDR3 has 14 residues. V was pared by 1 base and J by 4 bases, with 11 bases between. This CDR3 reads CASSLVRGAYEQYF. As DNA, the CDR3 is TGTGCCAGCAGTTTAGTCCGGGGCGCTTACGAGCAGTACTTC.

This clonotype was detected many times. This chain joins TRBV7-9 and TRBJ2-7; 7 bases line up with TRBD1. After removal of 4 bases from V and 10 bases from J, the junction contained 7 bases not matched to a gene. The CDR3 consists of 12 residues. CDR1 is SEHNR and CDR2 is FQNEAQ in the germline V gene (reference sequence). The CDR3 loop reads CASSSDRPIQYF. CDR3 nucleotide sequence: TGTGCCAGCAGCTCGGACAGGCCCATCCAGTACTTC.

This clonotype showed up just once. The chain carries TRBV7-9 and TRBJ2-3; D remains unclear. This CDR3 is 12 amino acids long. V was shortened by 8 bases and J by 2 bases, with 8 bases between the two germline ends. Germline assignment: CDR1 SEHNR and CDR2 FQNEAQ (reference sequence). The DNA of the CDR3 is TGTGCCAGCGCAGAGAACACAGATACGCAGTATTTT. Amino acid sequence: CASAENTDTQYF.

This clonotype was observed at least ten times. This sequence joins TRBV5-5 and TRBJ2-1; no clear D gene. Germline V gene data show CDR1 as SGHKS and CDR2 as YYEKEE (reference sequence). V lost 0 bases and J lost 0, with 13 bases in between. The CDR3 sequence is 17 residues long. CDR3 DNA: TGTGCCAGCAGCTTGGGTAGCCGAATGTCCTCCTACAATGAGCAGTTCTTC. Translating it yields CASSLGSRMSSYNEQFF.

This clonotype was recorded at least ten times. The chain recombines TRBV3-1 with TRBJ1-2; 8 bases match TRBD1. This CDR3 region has 13 residues. Germline V CDR1 and CDR2: LGHDT, YNNKEL (reference sequence). The J segment lost 0 bases and the V segment lost 7 bases, leaving 1 base of the junction unmatched. CDR3 region: CASTQGANYGYTF. The CDR3 region has the DNA TGTGCCAGCACACAGGGGGCTAACTATGGCTACACCTTC.

This clonotype was counted a few times. V gene TRBV6-2 or TRBV6-3 combines with J gene TRBJ1-1, with a weak D call TRBD1 (5 bases). Germline values: CDR1 MNHEY, CDR2 SVGEGT. V was pared by 2 bases and J by 7 bases, with 11 bases between. CDR3 length: 13 amino acids. CDR3 DNA: TGTGCCAGCAGTTACGGTCTTGGGGGTGAAGCTTTCTTT. As protein: CASSYGLGGEAFF.

About this clonotype itself: This may be a read error, as it is one base from a much larger clone. The CDR3 reads CASSIRKMNTEAFF. In DNA, the CDR3 is TGTGCCAGCAGCATACGGAAAATGAACACTGAAGCTTTCTTT. The genes are TRBV11-2 and TRBJ1-1; no clear D gene. The germline V gene encodes CDR1 SGHAT and CDR2 FQNNGV. The V and J ends lost 5 bases and 0 bases respectively, with 10 bases between them. The CDR3 totals 14 residues.

CDR3 sequence reads: CASSQGSLAGLTQYF. DNA for the CDR3: TGTGCCAGCAGCCAAGGTTCTCTAGCGGGGCTTACGCAGTATTTT. The chain carries TRBV3-1 and TRBJ2-3; 9 bases line up with TRBD2. Germline loops: CDR1 LGHDT, CDR2 YNNKEL (reference sequence). This CDR3 spans 15 amino acids. After removal of 1 base from V and 8 bases from J, the junction contained 7 bases not matched to a gene.

This clonotype was counted ten times or more. This chain uses TRBV25-1 with TRBJ2-5; weak D call: TRBD1 (6 bases). The V gene's germline CDR1 is MGHDK and CDR2 SYGVNS. The CDR3 runs 13 residues. Deletions cut 8 bases from V and 4 bases from J, with 14 bases between. The CDR3 DNA reads TGTGCCAGCGTTCAATGGGGGCGAGAGACCCAGTACTTC. It specifies CASVQWGRETQYF.

The J gene is TRBJ2-5, the V gene TRBV3-1; no clear D. Per germline, CDR1 LGHDT and CDR2 YNNKEL (reference sequence). V lost 0 bases and J 1 base, leaving 9 bases between the germline ends. The CDR3 spans 15 residues. CDR3 sequence: CASSQDPRSQETQYF. The CDR3 region has the DNA TGTGCCAGCAGCCAAGATCCCCGGAGCCAAGAGACCCAGTACTTC.

This clonotype came up a few times. V usage is TRBV4-2 and J usage is TRBJ1-1; no reliable D call. V lost 3 bases and J lost 0, with 14 bases in between. CDR1 and CDR2 (germline): LGHNA, YNFKEQ. The CDR3 runs to 16 residues. The CDR3 spells CASSQGVALLNTEAFF. The CDR3 nucleotides are TGTGCCAGCAGCCAGGGCGTCGCCTTACTGAACACTGAAGCTTTCTTT.

This clonotype showed up many times. V gene TRBV3-1 combines with J gene TRBJ1-6, with D uncertain. Trimming stripped 4 bases from V and 10 bases from J, with 14 bases between. There are 14 residues in the CDR3. Per germline, CDR1 LGHDT and CDR2 YNNKEL (reference sequence). CDR3 nucleotides: TGTGCCAGCAGCCCCTCATCGGTTCGGTCACCCCTCCACTTT. Amino acid sequence: CASSPSSVRSPLHF.

This clonotype was counted ten times or more. The chain couples TRBV10-3 to TRBJ2-5; 7 bases are shared with TRBD2. J gave up 4 bases and V 0 bases, and 8 bases lay outside the gene matches. Germline V gene lookup returns CDR1 ENHRY and CDR2 SYGVKD. This CDR3 region has 16 residues. The CDR3 region is CAISESTPGRGETQYF. DNA for the CDR3: TGTGCCATCAGTGAGTCGACTCCAGGGAGGGGAGAGACCCAGTACTTC.

The chain links TRBV6-6 to TRBJ2-7; TRBD1 agrees at 8 bases. Germline V gene lookup returns CDR1 MNHNY and CDR2 SVGAGI (reference sequence). The CDR3 is 14 residues long. Losses at the gene ends were 7 bases for V and 5 bases for J; bases not matched to a gene: 10. CDR3 residues: CASISGGESDEQYF. CDR3 in DNA: TGTGCCAGCATTTCAGGGGGCGAGTCCGACGAGCAGTACTTC.

This chain links TRBV7-9 with TRBJ2-6; D gene ambiguous. Germline lookup yields CDR1 SEHNR and CDR2 FQNEAQ (reference sequence). This CDR3 is built from 14 residues. V was pared by 2 bases and J by 4 bases, with 6 bases between. This CDR3 is CASSLTEGANVLTF. CDR3 nucleotides: TGTGCCAGCAGCTTAACGGAGGGGGCCAACGTCCTGACTTTC. Supplemented by reference TRBV7-9 and TRBJ2-6, the full variable domain reads DTGVSQNPRHKITKRGQNVTFRCDPISEHNRLYWYRQTLGQGPEFLTYFQNEAQLEKSRLLSDRFSAERPKGSFSTLEIQRTEQGDSAMYLCASSLTEGANVLTFGAGSRLTVL.